This T cell receptor beta chain is drawn from a study of T cell repertoires in cytomegalovirus infection. Looking at the study overall: CMV infection and matching HLA type were both indicated by public TCR beta signatures.

One entry per CDR3 protein, called by TCRdb with MiXCR from the reads. Of 900,000 to 950,000 distinct CDR3 sequences listed, around 30% are singletons. This clonotype was seen repeatedly, ten times or more. Antigen unknown. Study results and limitations: Cumulative public TCR beta family frequency identified CMV carriers with the relevant HLA.

The length of the CDR3 is 15 residues. Trimming took off 2 bases at V and 5 bases at J, with 15 bases between the two ends. Germline V gene data show CDR1 as SEHNR and CDR2 as FQNEAQ (reference sequence). The rearrangement links TRBV7-9 to TRBJ1-1; no reliable D call. Sample: cultured CD8+ T cells from PBMCs, taken from culture after CMV antigen stimulation. The TCR was taken from a human donor in good health (CMV status not recorded). Some clones in this sample may be carry-over from other donors' samples. The CDR3, as DNA: TGTGCCAGCAGCTTACGGCAGGCGGAAAGAACTGAAGCTTTCTTT. Translating it yields CASSLRQAERTEAFF.